What follows are 14 T cell receptor beta chains derived from one specimen sequenced in a study of cytomegalovirus exposure and HLA in healthy donors. PCR involved 60 Vbeta and 13 Jbeta primers. Profiling relied on immunoSEQ multiplex PCR, and the TCRdb table lists in-frame clones only, not all of them. The sample yields tens of thousands of clones, 85% to 95% seen once. What was sequenced was PBMCs. These receptors came from a woman under 30 in good health and CMV-seronegative.

This clone was detected only a few times. The rearrangement links TRBV4-1 to TRBJ1-1; the match to TRBD1 covers 7 bases. The CDR3 sequence is 14 residues long. Germline CDR1 is MGHRA and CDR2 is YSYEKL. V lost 4 bases, J lost 0 bases, and 2 bases stayed unmatched. CDR3 nucleotides: TGCGCCAGCAGCCTAGGGACAGTGAACACTGAAGCTTTCTTT. This gives the protein CASSLGTVNTEAFF.

The V and J genes are TRBV7-2 and TRBJ1-3; possible D gene TRBD1, 6 bases. Trimming shortened V by 1 base and J by 4 bases, and 8 bases separated the two germline ends. The CDR3 consists of 14 residues. Germline CDR1 and CDR2: SGHTA and FQGNSA. The CDR3 region has the DNA TGTGCCAGCAGCTTAGACAGGGCGGGAAACACCATATATTTT. Translating gives CASSLDRAGNTIYF.

This chain connects TRBV27 to TRBJ2-7, with D perhaps TRBD2 (5 bases). Germline CDR1 MNHEY, CDR2 SMNVEV (reference sequence). Deletions cut 10 bases from V and 0 bases from J, with 10 bases between. The CDR3 runs 12 residues. In DNA, the CDR3 is TGTGCCACCCGGACTGACTCCTACGAGCAGTACTTC. This sequence encodes CATRTDSYEQYF.

This clone appeared once. The rearrangement joins TRBV7-3 to TRBJ1-1; D might be TRBD1 (6 bases). The CDR3 spans 15 residues. The germline V gene encodes CDR1 SGHTA and CDR2 FQGTGA. Trimming took off 0 bases at V and 5 bases at J, with 13 bases between the two ends. Here the CDR3 reads CASSLTPIQGTEAFF. The CDR3 DNA reads TGTGCCAGCAGCTTAACGCCTATACAGGGAACTGAAGCTTTCTTT. Filled out from reference TRBV7-3 and TRBJ1-1, the complete variable domain reads GAGVSQTPSNKVTEKGKYVELRCDPISGHTALYWYRQSLGQGPEFLIYFQGTGAADDSGLPNDRFFAVRPEGSVSTLKIQRTERGDSAVYLCASSLTPIQGTEAFFGQGTRLTVV.

J is TRBJ2-3 and V is TRBV13, with TRBD2 identical over 8 bases. Germline V gives CDR1 PRHDT, CDR2 FYEKMQ (reference sequence). The CDR3 consists of 15 residues. V gave up 7 bases and J gave up 1 base; unmatched junction bases: 7. The DNA for the CDR3 is TGTGCCAGCACCGGTAGCGGGAAGGGCACAGATACGCAGTATTTT. This translates into CASTGSGKGTDTQYF.

V usage is TRBV18 and J usage is TRBJ2-3; D perhaps matches TRBD2 (6 bases). The germline V and J ends were trimmed by 3 bases and 1 base, with 14 bases remaining between them. This CDR3 region has 16 residues. CDR1 is KGHSH and CDR2 is LQKENI in the germline V gene. CDR3 DNA sequence: TGTGCCAGCTCACCCCGGGGGTTGCTCGGCACAGATACGCAGTATTTT. The encoded protein is CASSPRGLLGTDTQYF. The whole variable domain, remainder taken from reference TRBV18 and TRBJ2-3, is NAGVMQNPRHLVRRRGQEARLRCSPMKGHSHVYWYRQLPEEGLKFMVYLQKENIIDESGMPKERFSAEFPKEGPSILRIQQVVRGDSAAYFCASSPRGLLGTDTQYFGPGTRLTVL.

This clone was counted only a few times. J is TRBJ1-1 and V is TRBV6-1; D not resolved. The CDR3 runs 13 residues. V was clipped by 4 bases and J by 1 base, with 7 bases between them. Germline V gene sequence: CDR1 MNHNS, CDR2 SASEGT. The CDR3 here is CASSAQENTEAFF. For the CDR3, the DNA is TGTGCCAGCAGTGCCCAGGAGAACACTGAAGCTTTCTTT.

The V and J genes are TRBV28 and TRBJ2-4; 7 bases match TRBD2. This CDR3 has 16 residues. The ends lost 4 bases at V and 8 bases at J; junction bases unmatched: 14. Germline CDR1 is MDHEN and CDR2 is SYDVKM. The CDR3 region has the DNA TGTGCCAGCAGTTCCACTGGGGCGGGAGTGAATTACATTCAGTACTTC. Translated, it gives CASSSTGAGVNYIQYF.

The chain recombines TRBV29-1 with TRBJ2-4; 11 bases map to TRBD2. V was clipped by 4 bases and J by 5 bases; unmatched bases: 10. The CDR3 is made up of 16 amino acids. The germline gives CDR1 SQVTM, CDR2 ANQGSEA. The DNA of the CDR3 is TGCAGCGTTGTCTTGACTAGCGGGACCCGTCAAAACATTCAGTACTTC. Translating it yields CSVVLTSGTRQNIQYF.

This chain connects TRBV11-2 to TRBJ1-1, with no clear D. The CDR3 length is 15 residues. CDR1 and CDR2 from the germline V gene are SGHAT and FQNNGV. Trimming left V 1 base short and J 0 bases short, with 9 bases between. In DNA, the CDR3 is TGTGCCAGCAGCTTAGCCCAGCGATTGAACACTGAAGCTTTCTTT. Its protein is CASSLAQRLNTEAFF.

The V and J genes are TRBV28 and TRBJ2-7; TRBD1 agrees at 9 bases. The V segment lost 6 bases and the J segment 3 bases; nucleotides outside the gene matches: 6. From germline, CDR1 is MDHEN and CDR2 SYDVKM. This CDR3 spans 14 amino acids. In DNA form, the CDR3 reads TGTGCCAGCAGGCCCGGGACAGGGATCTACGAGCAGTACTTC. Amino acids: CASRPGTGIYEQYF.

The CDR3 bases are TGTGCCAGCAGCTTAGAGTCGGCGAACACCGGGGAGCTGTTTTTT. Its protein is CASSLESANTGELFF. V and J are TRBV7-3 and TRBJ2-2; D gene uncertain. The CDR3 runs 15 residues. Trimming took off 2 bases at V and 0 bases at J, with 7 bases between the two ends. CDR1 and CDR2 from the germline V gene are SGHTA and FQGTGA.

The V call is TRBV7-2, the J call TRBJ2-1; D is unresolved. The CDR3 covers 19 residues. Germline V lookup: CDR1 SGHTA, CDR2 FQGNSA. The V gene lost 5 bases and the J gene lost 4 bases, with 27 bases spanning the gap. The CDR3 sequence: CASSPRSSKVLGLYNEQFF. CDR3 DNA: TGTGCCAGCAGCCCCCGGAGCTCCAAAGTCCTAGGCTTATACAATGAGCAGTTCTTC.

This rearrangement joins TRBV7-8 to TRBJ1-2, with unresolved D. With 2 bases removed from V and 4 bases from J, the gap between germline ends came to 8 bases. The CDR3 length is 13 residues. The germline CDR1 and CDR2 sequences are SGHVS and FQNEAQ. As DNA, the CDR3 is TGTGCCAGCAGCTTAAGTCAGTTCTATGGCTACACCTTC. Translation: CASSLSQFYGYTF.